The 27 T cell receptor beta chains given below trace back to one sample, sequenced in a study of regulatory T cells in long-lasting Graves disease. Arm-PCR of CDR3 regions and iRepertoire HTBI primers were used to build TCR beta libraries. TCRdb reprocessed the multiplex PCR reads via MiXCR and lists one record per CDR3 protein. The top ten hold about 10% of the sample, which has 400,000 to 500,000 distinct CDR3 sequences, over 15% seen once. Time point denoted: newly diagnosed GD, antithyroid drugs for less than 3 months. The TCR library used RNA extracted from PBMCs. The same sample was also used in a study of T cells in Graves' hyperthyroidism and ophthalmopathy.

The sample in question was peripheral blood mononuclear cells (PBMCs), obtained at new diagnosis, from a patient treated with antithyroid drugs. The receptors come from a woman in her 30s with Graves disease.

This clonotype was seen many times. V usage is TRBV7-9 and J usage is TRBJ1-2; D might be TRBD1 (5 bases). The V gene lost 5 bases and the J gene lost 7 bases, with 11 bases spanning the gap. From germline, CDR1 is SEHNR and CDR2 FQNEAQ (reference sequence). This CDR3 has 12 amino acids. DNA for the CDR3: TGTGCCAGCAGCCTCCGGGACGGTGGCTACACCTTC. The encoded protein is CASSLRDGGYTF.

This clonotype was recorded at least ten times. The rearrangement uses TRBV12-3 or TRBV12-4 and TRBJ2-7, with D unclear. The V and J ends lost 5 bases and 5 bases respectively, with 7 bases between them. The CDR3 consists of 11 residues. CDR3 protein: CASSNRDEQYF. The CDR3 nucleotides are TGTGCCAGCAGTAATAGGGACGAGCAGTACTTC.

The CDR3 DNA is TGTGCCACCAGCAGAGATCGGACAGAGAATCAGCCCCAGCATTTT. Protein: CATSRDRTENQPQHF. The chain joins TRBV15 to TRBJ1-5, with a possible D match to TRBD1 (6 bases). The germline V gene has CDR1 LNHNV and CDR2 YYDKDF (reference sequence). The germline V and J ends were trimmed by 0 bases and 4 bases, with 10 bases remaining between them. This CDR3 spans 15 amino acids.

This clonotype has just a few counts. The rearrangement uses TRBV10-3 and TRBJ2-1; 8 bases align to TRBD2. The CDR3 covers 18 residues. With V trimmed by 5 bases and J by 6 bases, 18 bases remained unmatched. The germline CDR1 and CDR2 sequences are ENHRY and SYGVKD. The CDR3 reads CAISPQGAGVSTRNEQFF. DNA for the CDR3: TGTGCCATCAGTCCCCAGGGAGCGGGAGTTTCCACCCGCAATGAGCAGTTCTTC.

On this clonotype: A much bigger clone sits one base away, suggesting this may be a read error. The gene calls are TRBV2 and TRBJ1-1; no firm D call. The length of the CDR3 is 12 residues. Per the germline V gene, CDR1 is SNHLY and CDR2 is FYNNEI. V gave up 11 bases and J gave up 0 bases, with 10 bases separating them. DNA for the CDR3: TGTGCCGGCGGCCAACTGAACACTGAAGCTTTCTTT. Encoded protein: CAGGQLNTEAFF.

This clonotype was detected a few times. This chain links TRBV7-9 with TRBJ1-4, with D unclear. The CDR3 extends over 16 amino acids. CDR1 is SEHNR, CDR2 FQNEAQ, per germline (reference sequence). Trimming pared 1 base from V and 6 bases from J, leaving 15 bases between. In DNA form, the CDR3 reads TGTGCCAGCAGCTTAGTTTCCGGCGGCTTTTATGAAAAACTGTTTTTT. It translates to CASSLVSGGFYEKLFF.

This clonotype came up many times. V is TRBV7-8 and J is TRBJ1-2; D not resolved. Per the germline V gene, CDR1 is SGHVS and CDR2 is FQNEAQ. The ends were cut back, 2 bases at V and 4 bases at J, with 11 bases in the middle. The CDR3 runs 14 residues. The CDR3 loop reads CASSLSTQSYGYTF. Written as DNA, the CDR3 is TGTGCCAGCAGCTTAAGTACCCAAAGCTATGGCTACACCTTC.

This clonotype was recorded many times. The rearrangement uses TRBV5-1 and TRBJ2-2; 15 bases match TRBD2. Per germline, CDR1 SGHRS and CDR2 YFSETQ. This CDR3 has 15 residues. After removal of 6 bases from V and 4 bases from J, the junction contained 1 base not matched to a gene. CDR3 loop: CASMGLAGGTGELFF. The CDR3 DNA reads TGCGCCAGCATGGGACTAGCGGGAGGCACCGGGGAGCTGTTTTTT.

This chain joins TRBV20-1 and TRBJ2-2; 9 bases agree with TRBD2. Per the germline V gene, CDR1 is DFQATT and CDR2 is SNEGSKA (reference sequence). CDR3 size: 15 residues. Trimming took 4 bases from V and 4 from J; bases not matched to a gene: 7. CDR3 protein: CSAKLRGRATGELFF. CDR3 coding DNA: TGCAGTGCTAAGCTTCGCGGGAGGGCCACCGGGGAGCTGTTTTTT.

There are a few counts of this clonotype. The chain joins TRBV27 to TRBJ2-7, with 9 bases identical to TRBD1. J gave up 6 bases and V 0 bases, and 3 bases lay outside the gene matches. The CDR3 contains 14 residues. Germline lookup yields CDR1 MNHEY and CDR2 SMNVEV (reference sequence). CDR3 DNA sequence: TGTGCCAGCAGTTTATCGGGGACAGGGTTCGAGCAGTACTTC. This translates into CASSLSGTGFEQYF.

This chain uses TRBV6-1 with TRBJ2-1; 7 bases fit TRBD2. Germline CDR1 MNHNS, CDR2 SASEGT. V shed 8 bases and J 6 bases; nucleotides not matched to a gene: 10. This CDR3 is 14 amino acids long. The CDR3 nucleotides read TGTGCCAGCCGCGTACTAGCGCTCCGCAATGAGCAGTTCTTC. Translated, it gives CASRVLALRNEQFF.

In this sample, this clonotype turned up many times. The J gene is TRBJ2-7, the V gene TRBV7-9, with 7 nucleotides matching TRBD1. V was clipped by 8 bases and J by 5 bases; unmatched bases: 12. CDR1 SEHNR and CDR2 FQNEAQ come from the germline V gene (reference sequence). The CDR3 loop spans 14 amino acids. Here the CDR3 reads CASLLGTAADEQYF. The CDR3 DNA follows: TGTGCCAGCTTGCTCGGGACAGCGGCGGACGAGCAGTACTTC.

This sequence joins TRBV5-6 and TRBJ2-2; the D is unclear. Trimming stripped 3 bases from V and 0 bases from J, with 12 bases between. This CDR3 has 16 amino acids. The germline CDR1 and CDR2 sequences are SGHDT and YYEEEE. The CDR3 is CASSWKGRPNTGELFF. CDR3 sequence (DNA): TGTGCCAGCAGCTGGAAGGGCAGGCCGAACACCGGGGAGCTGTTTTTT.

This clonotype was counted at least ten times. This chain joins TRBV2 and TRBJ1-6; the D gene is possibly TRBD1 (6 bases). The V end lost 3 bases, the J end lost 6 bases, and 12 bases lay between the germline ends. Per germline, CDR1 SNHLY and CDR2 FYNNEI. The CDR3 totals 15 residues. The CDR3 spells CASSDMGGGNSPLHF. The CDR3 DNA follows: TGTGCCAGCAGTGATATGGGGGGCGGTAATTCACCCCTCCACTTT.

V gene TRBV7-9 combines with J gene TRBJ2-6, with TRBD1 identical over 10 bases. Trimming removed 3 bases from V and 0 bases from J; junction bases left unmatched: 8. CDR3 length: 19 residues. Germline V gene data show CDR1 as SEHNR and CDR2 as FQNEAQ (reference sequence). The CDR3 protein is CASSFPRDRGTSGANVLTF. CDR3 nucleotides: TGTGCCAGCAGCTTTCCCCGGGACAGGGGTACCTCTGGGGCCAACGTCCTGACTTTC.

This clonotype occurred a few times. The rearrangement uses TRBV5-1 and TRBJ2-7; D is undetermined. V was shortened by 4 bases and J by 3 bases, with 11 bases between the two germline ends. Germline V CDR1 and CDR2: SGHRS, YFSETQ. The CDR3 extends over 13 amino acids. The CDR3 region is CASSISPNYEQYF. CDR3 in DNA: TGCGCCAGCAGCATCTCACCGAACTACGAGCAGTACTTC.

The sample holds a few counts of this clonotype. This chain uses TRBV19 with TRBJ1-5; perhaps TRBD1 as D (5 bases). V was trimmed by 6 bases and J by 8 bases, leaving 23 bases between them. The CDR3 is made up of 16 amino acids. The germline V gene has CDR1 LNHDA and CDR2 SQIVND (reference sequence). This CDR3 reads CASRSDPIGGIKPQHF. CDR3 sequence (DNA): TGTGCCAGTAGGAGTGACCCAATCGGGGGAATCAAGCCCCAGCATTTT.

This clonotype has a handful of counts. The V and J genes are TRBV28 and TRBJ1-4, with 7 bases fitting TRBD1. This CDR3 comprises 16 residues. Per the germline V gene, CDR1 is MDHEN and CDR2 is SYDVKM. V was clipped by 5 bases and J by 4 bases; unmatched bases: 10. DNA of the CDR3: TGTGCCAGCAGTCCCCTTTCTACAGGGGTTAATGAAAAACTGTTTTTT. This gives the protein CASSPLSTGVNEKLFF.

This clonotype has a handful of counts. V is TRBV19 and J is TRBJ2-1, with 9 bases aligning to TRBD2. The CDR3 is 15 residues long. CDR1 and CDR2 (germline): LNHDA, SQIVND (reference sequence). V shed 4 bases and J 6 bases; nucleotides not matched to a gene: 7. The CDR3 loop reads CASSKTGTSSNEQFF. For the CDR3, the DNA is TGTGCCAGTAGTAAGACCGGGACTAGCTCCAATGAGCAGTTCTTC.

This clonotype was found a few times. This chain links TRBV4-1 with TRBJ2-1, with TRBD2 identical over 8 bases. V gave up 3 bases and J gave up 1 base; unmatched junction bases: 2. CDR1 is MGHRA, CDR2 YSYEKL, per germline. This CDR3 has 15 residues. The CDR3 DNA sequence: TGCGCCAGCAGCCACCGGGGGGGATCCTACAATGAGCAGTTCTTC. Encoded protein: CASSHRGGSYNEQFF.

There are many counts of this clonotype. This chain links TRBV12-3 or TRBV12-4 with TRBJ1-4; D gene uncertain. CDR3 length: 12 amino acids. The V end lost 5 bases, the J end lost 10 bases, and 11 bases lay between the germline ends. CDR3 loop: CASSTSMGKLFF. Here the CDR3 DNA reads TGTGCCAGCAGTACCTCCATGGGAAAACTGTTTTTT.

This clonotype was seen repeatedly, ten times or more. This chain connects TRBV20-1 to TRBJ2-1, with D maybe TRBD1 (6 bases). From germline, CDR1 is DFQATT and CDR2 SNEGSKA (reference sequence). CDR3 length: 13 residues. Deletions cut 8 bases from V and 2 bases from J, with 13 bases between. In DNA form, the CDR3 reads TGCAGTCCAAGGACAGAAACCTACAATGAGCAGTTCTTC. It encodes CSPRTETYNEQFF.

This clonotype was detected a few times. The CDR3 spells CASSPAAAQSNPTYEQYF. The CDR3 nucleotides are TGTGCCAGTAGCCCGGCGGCAGCACAAAGTAACCCGACCTACGAGCAGTACTTC. The chain employs TRBV19 and TRBJ2-7; no reliable D call. The CDR3 runs 18 residues. Germline loops: CDR1 LNHDA, CDR2 SQIVND (reference sequence). V lost 6 bases, J lost 2 bases, and 26 bases lay in between.

This clonotype occurred many times. The chain has TRBV12-3 or TRBV12-4 and TRBJ2-2; TRBD2 matches at 8 bases. This CDR3 is 16 amino acids long. J was trimmed by 4 bases and V by 1 base; bases with no gene match: 5. CDR3 in amino acids: CASSLGAGELTGELFF. The DNA of the CDR3 is TGTGCCAGCAGTTTAGGAGCGGGAGAGCTCACCGGGGAGCTGTTTTTT.

There are many counts of this clonotype. The chain is built from TRBV27 and TRBJ2-1; tentative D call: TRBD1 (6 bases). The CDR3 consists of 14 residues. V lost 6 bases to trimming and J lost 7 bases, with 16 bases between them. Germline V gene data show CDR1 as MNHEY and CDR2 as SMNVEV (reference sequence). In DNA form, the CDR3 reads TGTGCCAGCAGCACACAGGGTAGCGTGAATGAGCAGTTCTTC. Its protein is CASSTQGSVNEQFF.

This clonotype was seen a few times. The chain carries TRBV28 and TRBJ1-1; D is ambiguous. The CDR3 runs to 14 residues. CDR1 and CDR2 (germline): MDHEN, SYDVKM. V was trimmed by 1 base and J by 7 bases, leaving 13 bases between them. The CDR3 reads CASSLLEGMGEAFF. The CDR3 DNA is TGTGCCAGCAGTTTATTAGAGGGTATGGGTGAAGCTTTCTTT.

This clonotype came up many times. The rearrangement uses TRBV28 and TRBJ2-1; the D is unclear. Germline values: CDR1 MDHEN, CDR2 SYDVKM. The CDR3 is made up of 14 amino acids. V gave up 3 bases and J gave up 3 bases, with 9 bases separating them. CDR3 sequence: CASSLLGDYNEQFF. CDR3 in DNA: TGTGCCAGCAGTTTGCTTGGGGACTACAATGAGCAGTTCTTC. Using reference TRBV28 and TRBJ2-1 for the parts outside the CDR3, the full variable domain is DVKVTQSSRYLVKRTGEKVFLECVQDMDHENMFWYRQDPGLGLRLIYFSYDVKMKEKGDIPEGYSVSREKKERFSLILESASTNQTSMYLCASSLLGDYNEQFFGPGTRLTVL.